The T cell receptor (beta chain) under discussion was sequenced for a study of lymphopenia after photon versus proton radiotherapy. The protocol was immunoSEQ multiplex PCR, while the TCRdb copy is restricted to in-frame clones and leaves out a portion. The sample shows around 53,000 clones, more than 70% of them seen only once. Study conclusions and caveats: Survival link was tested only in deceased patients; proton benefit remains a possibility. Relative stability marked proton patients; photon patients lost diversity and naive cells. In patients who died, overall survival fell as post-nadir TCR diversity dropped more.

The V and J ends lost 3 bases and 8 bases respectively, with 13 bases between them. The CDR3 sequence is 13 residues long. The germline CDR1 and CDR2 sequences are MNHNS and SASEGT. This clone was detected once. Its antigen is undetermined. The input for sequencing was peripheral blood, taken from a patient treated with photon-based radiotherapy. The chain links TRBV6-1 to TRBJ1-2, with D possibly being TRBD1 (5 bases). The receptor was derived from a man in his fifties with gastric cancer. The CDR3 loop is CASSDRQLLGYTF. DNA of the CDR3: TGTGCCAGCAGTGACCGACAGTTATTGGGCTACACCTTC.